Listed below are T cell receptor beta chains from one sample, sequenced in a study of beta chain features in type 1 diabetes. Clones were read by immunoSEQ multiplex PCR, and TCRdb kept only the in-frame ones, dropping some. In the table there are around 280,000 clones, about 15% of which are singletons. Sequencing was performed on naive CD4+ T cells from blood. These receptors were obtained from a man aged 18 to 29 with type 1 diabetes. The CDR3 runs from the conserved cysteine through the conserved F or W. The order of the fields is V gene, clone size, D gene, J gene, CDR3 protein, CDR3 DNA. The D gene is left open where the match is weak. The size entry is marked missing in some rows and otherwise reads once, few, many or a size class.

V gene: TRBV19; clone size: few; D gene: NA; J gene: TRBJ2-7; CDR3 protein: CASSTGYEQYF; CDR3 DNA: TGTGCCAGTAGTACGGGCTACGAGCAGTACTTC
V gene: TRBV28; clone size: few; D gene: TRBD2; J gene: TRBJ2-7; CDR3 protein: CASSFTFRTSGRYEQYF; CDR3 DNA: TGTGCCAGCAGTTTTACCTTCAGGACTAGCGGGAGGTACGAGCAGTACTTC
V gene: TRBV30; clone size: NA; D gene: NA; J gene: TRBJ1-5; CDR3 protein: CAWSAAQGQPQHF; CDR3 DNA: TGTGCCTGGAGTGCGGCTCAGGGTCAGCCCCAGCATTTT
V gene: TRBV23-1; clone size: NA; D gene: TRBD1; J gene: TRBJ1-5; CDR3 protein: CASRGQGNQPQHF; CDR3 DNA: TGCGCCAGCAGGGGACAGGGCAATCAGCCCCAGCATTTT
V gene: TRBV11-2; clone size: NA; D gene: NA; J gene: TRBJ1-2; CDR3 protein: CASSHPQGGLANGYTF; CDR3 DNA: TGTGCCAGCAGCCATCCACAGGGAGGGTTGGCCAATGGCTACACCTTC
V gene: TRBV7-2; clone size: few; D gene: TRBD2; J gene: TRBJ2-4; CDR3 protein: CASSFRLAGAYIAKNIQYF; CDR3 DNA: TGTGCCAGCAGCTTTAGACTAGCGGGAGCCTATATAGCCAAAAACATTCAGTACTTC
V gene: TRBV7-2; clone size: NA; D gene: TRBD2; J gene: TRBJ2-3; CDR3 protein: CASSLMSAGGPTDTQYF; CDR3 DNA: TGTGCCAGCAGCTTAATGTCGGCGGGGGGCCCCACAGATACGCAGTATTTT
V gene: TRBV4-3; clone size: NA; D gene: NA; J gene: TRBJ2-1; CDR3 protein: CASSQDRSGEQFF; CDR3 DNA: TGCGCCAGCAGCCAAGATCGGAGTGGCGAGCAGTTCTTC
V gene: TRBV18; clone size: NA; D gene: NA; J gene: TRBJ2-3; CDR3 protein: CASSHGADTQYF; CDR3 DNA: TGTGCCAGCTCACATGGGGCGGATACGCAGTATTTT
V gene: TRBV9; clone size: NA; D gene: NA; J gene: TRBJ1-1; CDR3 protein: CASSVGPGRSTTEAFF; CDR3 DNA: TGTGCCAGCAGCGTAGGGCCAGGGAGGTCGACCACTGAAGCTTTCTTT
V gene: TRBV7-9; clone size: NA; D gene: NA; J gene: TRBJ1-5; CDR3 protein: CASSPRRDQPQHF; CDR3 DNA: TGTGCCAGCAGCCCCCGTCGCGATCAGCCCCAGCATTTT
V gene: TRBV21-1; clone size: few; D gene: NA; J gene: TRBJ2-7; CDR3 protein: CASSGTIYEQYF; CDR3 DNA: TGTGCCAGCAGTGGAACTATCTACGAGCAGTACTTC
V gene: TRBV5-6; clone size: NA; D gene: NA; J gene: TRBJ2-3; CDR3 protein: CASSPTITDTQYF; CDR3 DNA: TGTGCCAGCAGCCCGACTATCACAGATACGCAGTATTTT
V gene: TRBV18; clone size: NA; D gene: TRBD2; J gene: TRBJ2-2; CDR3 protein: CASSPGLARAGELFF; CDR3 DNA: TGTGCCAGCTCGCCGGGACTAGCGAGGGCCGGGGAGCTGTTTTTT
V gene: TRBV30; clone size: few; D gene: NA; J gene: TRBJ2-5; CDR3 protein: CAWSGQTQYF; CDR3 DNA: TGTGCCTGGAGTGGGCAGACCCAGTACTTC
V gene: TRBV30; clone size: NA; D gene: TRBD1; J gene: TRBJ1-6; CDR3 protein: CAWRIGQGYNSPLHF; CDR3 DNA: TGTGCCTGGAGAATAGGACAGGGGTATAATTCACCCCTCCACTTT
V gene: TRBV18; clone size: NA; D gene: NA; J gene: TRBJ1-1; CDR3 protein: CASSPPTGGNTEAFF; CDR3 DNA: TGTGCCAGCTCACCACCGACGGGAGGGAACACTGAAGCTTTCTTT
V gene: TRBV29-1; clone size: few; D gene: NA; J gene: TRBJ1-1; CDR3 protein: CSVQSGQGRTEAFF; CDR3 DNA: TGCAGCGTTCAGAGTGGCCAGGGGAGAACTGAAGCTTTCTTT
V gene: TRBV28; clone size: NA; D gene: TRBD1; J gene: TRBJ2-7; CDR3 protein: CASSVNKQGDYEQYF; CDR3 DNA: TGTGCCAGCAGCGTCAATAAACAGGGGGATTACGAGCAGTACTTC
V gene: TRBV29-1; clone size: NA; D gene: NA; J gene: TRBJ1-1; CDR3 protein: CSVYAPMRNTEAFF; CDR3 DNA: TGCAGCGTTTATGCACCGATGAGGAACACTGAAGCTTTCTTT
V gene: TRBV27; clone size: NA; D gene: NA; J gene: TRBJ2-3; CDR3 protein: CASSLQGGTDTQYF; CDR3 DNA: TGTGCCAGCAGTTTACAGGGTGGCACAGATACGCAGTATTTT
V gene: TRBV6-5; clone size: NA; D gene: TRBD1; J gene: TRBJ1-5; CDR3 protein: CASRRLAGQGQPQHF; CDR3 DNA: TGTGCCAGCAGGCGCCTGGCAGGACAGGGTCAGCCCCAGCATTTT
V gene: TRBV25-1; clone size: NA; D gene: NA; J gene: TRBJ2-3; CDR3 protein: CASSYRELTDTQYF; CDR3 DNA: TGTGCCAGCAGTTATCGGGAGTTAACAGATACGCAGTATTTT
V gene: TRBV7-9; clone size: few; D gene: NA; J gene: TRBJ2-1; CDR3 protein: CASKHVGSADHNEQFF; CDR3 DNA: TGTGCCAGCAAGCATGTCGGTAGCGCAGACCACAATGAGCAGTTCTTC